The text below deals with one T cell receptor beta chain. This clone was found once. Its target antigen remains unknown. It has no much larger one-base neighbor in the sample; base qualities were not kept. The cohort was made up of approximately 700 healthy bone marrow donors. All cohort members were sampled while nominally healthy, although unrecorded immune exposures were likely present. The donor was CMV seropositive and belonged to the group of 250 to 350 seropositive cohort members. Every donor gave a peripheral blood sample, and the peripheral blood mononuclear cells from that sample were used for TCR beta sequencing. The Qiagen DNeasy Blood Extraction Kit was used to extract genomic DNA from the blood cell samples. This specimen comes from a study of cytomegalovirus exposure and HLA in healthy donors (dated by TCRdb to between 2016 and 2019). General notes on the study: According to an earlier analysis of a few hundred of the donors, about 190 million T cells yielded 100 million or so unique TCR beta sequences and approximately 300 Gb of sequence data. Four or five DR-DQ haplotypes were handled as single units for association and clustering because linkage in the cohort was strong. Rather than drawing on any new phenotypic data, the later analysis identified candidate immune exposures from TCR beta sequences and the way those sequences occurred across donors. A later genetic analysis took genome-wide SNP genotypes for about three fifths of the 666 donors and used that subset as a discovery cohort. The study used immunosequencing to profile the T cell repertoires of approximately 650 subjects and linked those repertoires to cytomegalovirus serostatus. HLA typing included class I and class II loci at four-digit resolution. A later analysis re-examined previously published TCR beta repertoires from several hundred donors and added high-resolution HLA genotyping to investigate patterns of TCR occurrence. Alongside the repertoire data, information on donor age, sex, ethnicity and CMV serostatus was compiled. High-throughput TCR immunosequencing, statistical association of individual TCRs with disease status, and machine learning were combined to predict cytomegalovirus infection status. Typing coverage varied by locus: roughly 620-640 donors for A, B, C, DRB1 and DQB1; roughly 510 for DQA1; approximately 610 for DPA1; 450 to 480 for DPB1. In an earlier analysis of roughly 540 of the donors, high-throughput TCR beta sequencing was used to judge whether each TCR beta V gene segment behaved as functional or pseudogenic. Along with the approximately 700-subject first cohort, a separate validation cohort of over a hundred different subjects was used. All discovery cohort repertoires had been generated using a single sequencing platform. About 300 gigabases of sequencing data and 75 million to 85 million unique TCR sequences made up an early release that covered several hundred HLA-typed donors. Of the roughly 420 genotyped donors, approximately 80% were placed in the genetic ancestry cluster associated with self-reported Caucasian donors. The study was designed to test whether signatures of past pathogen exposure could be identified by cataloging public T cell receptors. Among about 400 genotyped donors of the cohort, an average of around 250,000 unique TCR beta nucleotide sequences was sequenced per donor, of which about 18% were non-productive.

Library prep was done by the immunoSEQ multiplex PCR assay. For the multiplex PCR, a mixture combining 60 forward primers for TCR Vbeta segments and 13 reverse primers for TCR Jbeta segments was used. Amplification of the CDR3 region of rearranged TCR beta genes was performed with a multiplex PCR assay on genomic DNA. Amplified TCR beta libraries were sequenced as 87-base-pair reads on the Illumina HiSeq System. On the authors' methods: A later analysis counted about 82 million unique TCR beta chains across the 550 to 700 repertoires, and around 12 million of these chains were shared by at least two donors. Raw reads were error-corrected and collapsed into unique sequences with a nearest-neighbor algorithm that merged closely related sequences to remove PCR and sequencing errors. Alignment of CDR3 sequences to IMGT reference sequences was used to assign V, D and J gene segments. For a sequence to be retained, a match of at least six nucleotides to both a V gene segment and a J gene segment was required. A rearrangement was called productive if the CDR3 had no stop codons and remained in frame with V and J, and every other rearrangement was called non-productive. CDR3 was defined according to IMGT convention as the region running from the second conserved V-encoded cysteine to the conserved J-encoded phenylalanine. The earlier analysis of roughly 590 of the donors excluded any sequence lacking an unambiguous match to a single V gene segment. An earlier analysis of approximately 590 of the donors called V segments functional above 56.7% productive rearrangements and segregating when the between-donor standard deviation exceeded 5%. A statistical classification framework was built for diagnosing cytomegalovirus status from the catalog of TCR beta chain sequences. V and J gene assignment, in a later analysis, came from comparing TCR nucleotide sequences with IMGT/GENE-DB human TR gene sequences. A later analysis assigned CDR3 sequences and most-parsimonious VDJ recombination scenarios with the TCRdist pipeline. In a later analysis, every TCR beta chain was defined by the combination of its CDR3 amino acid sequence and its V-gene family, and reads without a unique V-gene family were dropped. To address suspected cross-contamination and a sequencing artifact, a later analysis removed 592 highly shared, low-generation-probability nucleotide sequences. In a later analysis, a clonal expansion index for each public chain was calculated from normalized within-repertoire ranks of inferred template counts. In a later analysis, generation probabilities were computed with a VDJ recombination model fitted to out-of-frame rearrangements, and the resulting probabilities were checked against IGoR. In a later analysis, hypergeometric tests were used to score TCR-TCR, TCR-HLA and TCR-CMV co-occurrence, with a repertoire-size bias correction applied to TCR pairs. A later analysis estimated false discovery rates by permuting HLA or CMV assignments 20 times. A later analysis grouped co-occurring TCRs with DBSCAN, adding TCRdist sequence similarity when clustering within HLA-allele-positive subsets. For co-occurrence clustering, repertoires with fewer than 30,000 or more than 120,000 public chains were excluded, along with four to six repertoires with anomalous nucleotide sharing. The source is immuneACCESS, and TCRdb retained only in-frame sequences with V and J called. Part of the clones is not carried over; for the studies checked, unresolved V genes explain less than half of this, and the remainder is unexplained. Clone size and V and J calls were adopted from that table, with D and trimming inferred from the DNA. The sample includes around 150,000 clones, with less than 80% observed a single time. The ten largest account for 6.5% to 7% of the sample.

The investigation overall reported the following: Because counts were too low, about 18 rarely observed V segments, including chromosome 9 orphons, were excluded from the earlier analysis of fewer than 650 of the donors. Broadly in line with IMGT annotations, most TCR beta V segments showed up in productive rearrangements about 87% or about 30% of the time in an earlier analysis of roughly 590 of the donors. A later genetic analysis associated a missense DCLRE1C variant with V-gene and J-gene trimming of TCR beta chains, and an independent cohort replicated the association. When HLA alleles, especially DR and DQ, strongly co-occurred, attributing TCR associations to individual alleles was difficult. Roughly uniform sequencing depth across donors was assumed in presence/absence analyses, although this assumption may not hold. A cluster of highly shared sequence variants was judged likely to be a technical artifact of the sequencing pipeline. A later analysis found that HLA-associated TCR beta chains were more clonally expanded and had lower generation probabilities than equally common non-associated chains. The cohort was sequenced for TCR beta chains only, and without alpha or paired-chain data the features that could be detected were limited. At a false discovery rate of 0.05, a later analysis linked under 20,000 TCR beta sequences to specific HLA alleles. Three of the identified cytomegalovirus-associated TCR beta chains were confirmed in vitro to be specific for cytomegalovirus antigens. Compared with the approximately 670-donor mean, donors in an Asian-associated ancestry cluster had fewer N-insertions in productive TCRs, according to a later genetic analysis. In a later analysis, the rate of TCR association differed among HLA loci, with DRB1 alleles having the most associated TCRs and HLA-C alleles having the fewest. A further reported finding was that TCR beta sequences accurately predicted the HLA-A and HLA-B alleles for most subjects in the first cohort. It was suggested by the authors that the approach could potentially be generalized to other disease states and immunological phenotypes. The classifier was reported to diagnose cytomegalovirus status with high specificity and sensitivity in both the original and validation cohorts. A later analysis reported that several top co-occurrence clusters appeared linked to parvovirus B19, influenza, CMV and Epstein-Barr virus. Correlated functional status among segregating V segments might reflect linkage disequilibrium, but an unknown experimental factor could not be ruled out. The study listed 150 to 200 TCR beta chains as associated with cytomegalovirus. Immune exposure information for the cohort was limited to CMV serostatus. According to a later analysis, most CMV-associated TCR beta chains appeared to be HLA-restricted, and the HLA associations seemed to be driven largely by CMV exposure. While some public TCRs were present in many individuals, most TCR sequences turned up only very rarely across donors. Because some donors lacked HLA typing at each locus, the association tests relied only on the typed subset.

This TCR derives from a man in his forties or fifties in good health and CMV-seropositive. Sequencing used PBMCs.

The CDR3 sequence is CASSALSSYEQYF. The sequenced DNA is TGTGCCAGCAGCGCCCTGTCCTCCTACGAGCAGTACTTC. The chain is assembled from TRBV9 and TRBJ2-7; there is no confident call for the D gene. V drops 3 bases and J drops 0 bases, leaving 7 bases in between. The CDR3 goes from the cysteine to the phenylalanine over 13 residues. Only CDR3 DNA is held: 39 bases, read in frame from base 1. According to the germline V gene, CDR1 reads SGDLS and CDR2 reads YYNGEE.